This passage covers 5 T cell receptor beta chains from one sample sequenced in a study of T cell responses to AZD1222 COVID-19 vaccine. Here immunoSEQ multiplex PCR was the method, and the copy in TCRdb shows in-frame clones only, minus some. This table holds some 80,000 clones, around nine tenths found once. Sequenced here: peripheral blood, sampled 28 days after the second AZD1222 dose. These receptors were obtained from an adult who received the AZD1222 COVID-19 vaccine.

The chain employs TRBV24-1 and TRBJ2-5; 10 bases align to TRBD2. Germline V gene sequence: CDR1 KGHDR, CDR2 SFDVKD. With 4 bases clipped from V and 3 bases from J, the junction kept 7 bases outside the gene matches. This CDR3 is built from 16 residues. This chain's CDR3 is CATSEGSGREEETQYF. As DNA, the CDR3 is TGTGCCACCAGTGAAGGGAGCGGGAGGGAAGAAGAGACCCAGTACTTC.

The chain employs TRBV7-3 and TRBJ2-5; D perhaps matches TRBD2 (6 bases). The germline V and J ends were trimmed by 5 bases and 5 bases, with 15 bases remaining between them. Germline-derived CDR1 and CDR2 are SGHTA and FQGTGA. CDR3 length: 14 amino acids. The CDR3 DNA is TGTGCCAGCAGCGCAGCCGGGAGCCCTGAGACCCAGTACTTC. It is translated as CASSAAGSPETQYF.

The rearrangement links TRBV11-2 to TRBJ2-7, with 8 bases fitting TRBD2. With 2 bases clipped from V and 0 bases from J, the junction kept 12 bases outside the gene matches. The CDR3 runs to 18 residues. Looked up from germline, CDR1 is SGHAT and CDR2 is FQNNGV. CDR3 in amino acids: CASSLFGGGGSPSYEQYF. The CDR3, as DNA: TGTGCCAGCAGCTTATTCGGCGGCGGGGGGTCGCCCTCCTACGAGCAGTACTTC.

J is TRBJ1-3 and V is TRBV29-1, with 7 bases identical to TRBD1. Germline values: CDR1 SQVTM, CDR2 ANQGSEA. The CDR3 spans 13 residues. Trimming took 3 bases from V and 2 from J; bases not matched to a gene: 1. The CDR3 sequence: CSVEGTAGNTIYF. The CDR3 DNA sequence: TGCAGCGTTGAGGGGACAGCTGGAAACACCATATATTTT.

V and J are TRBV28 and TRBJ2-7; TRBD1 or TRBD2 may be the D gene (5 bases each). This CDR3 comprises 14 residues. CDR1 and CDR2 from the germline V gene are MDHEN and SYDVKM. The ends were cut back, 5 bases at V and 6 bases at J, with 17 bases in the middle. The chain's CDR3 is CASSGGPRATEQYF. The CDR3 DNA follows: TGTGCCAGCAGTGGGGGACCGAGAGCGACCGAGCAGTACTTC.